This T cell receptor (beta chain) originates from a study of multiple sclerosis patients with progressive multifocal leukoencephalopathy. V was clipped by 0 bases and J by 7 bases, with 9 bases between them. Germline V gene sequence: CDR1 LNHDA, CDR2 SQIVND (reference sequence). The CDR3 is 13 amino acids. Libraries were prepared by immunoSEQ multiplex PCR; TCRdb keeps only in-frame clonotypes and omits some of them. The sample has around 30,000 clones, 85% to 90% seen once. Time point of the sample: 5 to 6 months of natalizumab therapy. Sequenced here: PBMCs, sampled from a patient treated with natalizumab. The clonotype comes from a human donor with multiple sclerosis. The gene calls are TRBV19 and TRBJ1-1; D not certain. CDR3 nucleotide sequence: TGTGCCAGTAGTATAGAAAGGCGGGGTGAAGCTTTCTTT. This sequence encodes CASSIERRGEAFF.